These 8 T cell receptor beta chains share one sample of origin, sequenced in a study of blood T cell repertoires in COVID-19. Here immunoSEQ multiplex PCR was the method, and the copy in TCRdb shows in-frame clones only, minus some. The sample consists of 200,000 to 250,000 clones, roughly 90% of them appearing once. Sample: peripheral blood. The source is a man aged 60 to 75 with COVID-19, enrolled during active disease.

CDR3 sequence (DNA): TGTGCCAGCAGCTCCCGGGGGGGCCCCGGGCCCCAGCATTTT. Translated, it gives CASSSRGGPGPQHF. The rearrangement uses TRBV7-2 and TRBJ1-5; possible D gene TRBD1, 6 bases. Germline V gives CDR1 SGHTA, CDR2 FQGNSA. This CDR3 contains 14 residues. V was shortened by 4 bases and J by 9 bases, with 16 bases between the two germline ends.

The chain couples TRBV9 to TRBJ2-3; D may be TRBD2 (5 bases). The germline V gene encodes CDR1 SGDLS and CDR2 YYNGEE. Trimming took 0 bases from V and 2 from J, leaving 10 bases between them. The CDR3 is made up of 15 amino acids. This CDR3 reads CASSVVARITDTQYF. The CDR3, as DNA: TGTGCCAGCAGCGTAGTAGCGAGGATCACAGATACGCAGTATTTT. The full variable domain, in which reference TRBV9 and TRBJ2-3 provide the parts outside the CDR3, is DSGVTQTPKHLITATGQRVTLRCSPRSGDLSVYWYQQSLDQGLQFLIQYYNGEERAKGNILERFSAQQFPDLHSELNLSSLELGDSALYFCASSVVARITDTQYFGPGTRLTVL.

This rearrangement joins TRBV19 to TRBJ2-1; 8 positions agree with TRBD1. Per germline, CDR1 LNHDA and CDR2 SQIVND (reference sequence). CDR3 length equals 16 residues. The junction had 12 bases not matched to a gene; V was cut back by 8 bases and J by 3 bases. The CDR3 DNA reads TGTGCCAGTCTTACGCCAGGGACAGGCGACTACAATGAGCAGTTCTTC. Translating gives CASLTPGTGDYNEQFF. Full variable domain (rest looked up from reference TRBV19 and TRBJ2-1): DGGITQSPKYLFRKEGQNVTLSCEQNLNHDAMYWYRQDPGQGLRLIYYSQIVNDFQKGDIAEGYSVSREKKESFPLTVTSAQKNPTAFYLCASLTPGTGDYNEQFFGPGTRLTVL.

The rearrangement links TRBV30 to TRBJ1-3, with D maybe TRBD1 (6 bases). Germline CDR1 and CDR2: GTSNPN and SVGIG (reference sequence). The CDR3 contains 13 residues. V lost 4 bases, J lost 4 bases, and 11 bases lay in between. The DNA for the CDR3 is TGTGCCTGGAACGCAGGGGCCGGAAACACCATATATTTT. Translated: CAWNAGAGNTIYF.

This rearrangement joins TRBV2 to TRBJ1-1; D is unresolved. The V and J ends lost 8 bases and 0 bases respectively, with 10 bases between them. The CDR3 spans 13 residues. From germline, CDR1 is SNHLY and CDR2 FYNNEI. CDR3 in amino acids: CASVINMNTEAFF. The CDR3 DNA is TGTGCCAGCGTAATTAACATGAACACTGAAGCTTTCTTT.

The chain carries TRBV7-3 and TRBJ2-2, with 8 bases that match TRBD1. The V gene end was trimmed by 3 bases and the J gene end by 6 bases; junction bases not matched to a gene: 0. The germline V gene has CDR1 SGHTA and CDR2 FQGTGA. CDR3 size: 13 residues. CDR3 loop: CASSLDRAGELFF. The CDR3 DNA follows: TGTGCCAGCAGCTTGGACAGGGCCGGGGAGCTGTTTTTT. Variable domain in full (rest from reference TRBV7-3 and TRBJ2-2): GAGVSQTPSNKVTEKGKYVELRCDPISGHTALYWYRQSLGQGPEFLIYFQGTGAADDSGLPNDRFFAVRPEGSVSTLKIQRTERGDSAVYLCASSLDRAGELFFGEGSRLTVL.

In this sample, this clone turned up a few times. The chain recombines TRBV7-9 with TRBJ2-7, with 8 bases fitting TRBD2. Germline V gene lookup returns CDR1 SEHNR and CDR2 FQNEAQ (reference sequence). V was pared by 5 bases and J by 2 bases, with 5 bases of the junction left unmatched. CDR3 length: 14 amino acids. The CDR3 here is CASSHPGGPYEQYF. In DNA, the CDR3 is TGTGCCAGCAGCCACCCGGGGGGGCCCTACGAGCAGTACTTC.

The chain recombines TRBV3-1 (or the pseudogene TRBV3-2) with TRBJ1-2, with D possibly TRBD1 on 5 matching bases. Germline V gives CDR1 LGHDT, CDR2 YNNKEL (reference sequence). The CDR3 is made up of 17 amino acids. Between the trimmed V and J ends, which lost 0 bases and 0 bases, there was a span of 14 bases. CDR3 amino acids: CASSQDWQGGTNYGYTF. Here the CDR3 DNA reads TGTGCCAGCAGCCAAGATTGGCAGGGCGGCACTAACTATGGCTACACCTTC.